One and the same sample provided the 21 T cell receptor beta chains below, sequenced in a study of blood T cells in healthy people across ages. With a J-beta primer mix and a sample-barcoded 5' primer, a second PCR ran about 7 to 11 cycles. Using its own MiXCR run on the 5' RACE reads, TCRdb lists one record per CDR3 protein. The repertoire holds approximately 800,000 distinct CDR3 sequences, with under 40% as singletons. The sample taken for sequencing was blood. The receptors were sampled from a man between 18 and 29 years old in good health.

A word on this clonotype: Germline is not matched at one junction end, which may reflect a read error. This chain links TRBV6-6 with TRBJ2-1; 7 nucleotides agree with TRBD1. The CDR3 spans 15 residues. Germline CDR1 is MNHNY and CDR2 is SVGAGI (reference sequence). CDR3 sequence reads: CASGMGQTHYNERFF. The CDR3 DNA is TGTGCCAGCGGGATGGGACAGACCCACTACAATGAGCGGTTCTTC.

V and J are TRBV7-2 and TRBJ2-3; D may match TRBD1 or TRBD2 (6 bases each). The CDR3 has 14 amino acids. With 3 bases removed from V and 7 bases from J, the gap between germline ends came to 14 bases. The V gene's germline CDR1 is SGHTA and CDR2 FQGNSA. The CDR3 coding sequence is TGTACCAGCAGCTTGGGGGGCTCCCCTAATACGCAGTATTTT. Translation gives CTSSLGGSPNTQYF.

The J gene is TRBJ2-3, the V gene TRBV20-1, with TRBD2 matching over 7 bases. Trimming removed 1 base from V and 2 bases from J; junction bases left unmatched: 12. Germline CDR1 reads DFQATT; CDR2 reads SNEGSKA (reference sequence). There are 17 residues in the CDR3. CDR3 amino acids: CSARASRGLRHTDTQYF. CDR3 DNA sequence: TGCAGTGCTAGAGCCAGCCGGGGACTACGACACACAGATACGCAGTATTTT.

This clonotype occurred many times. V is TRBV4-2 and J is TRBJ2-1, with 7 bases lining up with TRBD2. Germline CDR1 and CDR2: LGHNA and YNFKEQ. V was clipped by 1 base and J by 5 bases; unmatched bases: 5. This CDR3 has 15 residues. The CDR3 here is CASSQGSGANNEQFF. The CDR3 DNA follows: TGTGCCAGCAGCCAAGGGAGCGGGGCGAACAATGAGCAGTTCTTC.

This chain links TRBV14 with TRBJ1-2; 8 bases are a match to TRBD1. The CDR3 runs to 15 residues. V lost 1 base, J lost 3 bases, and 4 bases stayed unmatched. From germline, CDR1 is SGHDN and CDR2 FVKESK. Written as DNA, the CDR3 is TGTGCCAGCAGCCAAGCGGACAGGGTTTACTATGGCTACACCTTC. It yields the protein CASSQADRVYYGYTF.

The chain is built from TRBV27 and TRBJ2-5; 8 nucleotides agree with TRBD2. Germline V gene data show CDR1 as MNHEY and CDR2 as SMNVEV (reference sequence). CDR3 length: 16 residues. J lost 1 base, V lost 4 bases, and 8 bases had no gene match. The CDR3: CASSWSAGDLQETQYF. CDR3 in DNA: TGTGCCAGCAGTTGGTCAGCGGGGGACCTCCAAGAGACCCAGTACTTC.

This clonotype appeared a single time. V and J are TRBV5-5 and TRBJ1-4; the D gene is possibly TRBD1 (5 bases). The CDR3 runs 16 residues. Germline CDR1 and CDR2: SGHKS and YYEKEE (reference sequence). V was pared by 2 bases and J by 0 bases, with 11 bases between. The CDR3 DNA is TGTGCCAGCAGCTTCCGGGACCCAACAACTAATGAAAAACTGTTTTTT. Its protein is CASSFRDPTTNEKLFF.

This clonotype occurred a few times. V and J are TRBV6-5 and TRBJ2-7, with 10 nucleotides matching TRBD2. Germline V lookup: CDR1 MNHEY, CDR2 SVGAGI. J gave up 3 bases and V 0 bases, and 5 bases lay outside the gene matches. This CDR3 is built from 16 residues. Written as DNA, the CDR3 is TGTGCCAGCAGTTACTCCAAAGCGGGGGGGAACTACGAGCAGTACTTC. Translating gives CASSYSKAGGNYEQYF.

This clonotype was picked up a small number of times. This clone may be a read error of a much larger clone one base away. The CDR3, as DNA: TGTGCCAGCAGTTACGCGGGCGGTACAAACATTCAGTACTTC. This encodes CASSYAGGTNIQYF. V usage is TRBV6-5 and J usage is TRBJ2-4, with D perhaps TRBD2 (5 bases). Germline V gene sequence: CDR1 MNHEY, CDR2 SVGAGI. V lost 2 bases and J 6 bases, leaving 11 bases between the germline ends. The CDR3 runs 14 residues.

A word on this clonotype: A read error may be the cause here, since a much bigger clone is one base away. This chain joins TRBV15 and TRBJ2-5, with D perhaps assigned TRBD1 or TRBD2 (5 bases each). From germline, CDR1 is LNHNV and CDR2 YYDKDF (reference sequence). The CDR3 has 14 residues. As DNA, the CDR3 is TGTACCACCAGGGCGCTACATCGGGGAGAGACCCAGTACTTC. Translating it yields CTTRALHRGETQYF.

This clonotype was seen a few times. V is TRBV28 and J is TRBJ1-2, with D uncertain. The CDR3 has 15 residues. V was clipped by 2 bases and J by 0 bases, with 10 bases between them. Germline CDR1 is MDHEN and CDR2 is SYDVKM. CDR3 region: CASSLDWATNYGYTF. The CDR3 DNA sequence: TGTGCCAGCAGTTTAGATTGGGCAACTAACTATGGCTACACCTTC.

The chain uses TRBV6-2 or TRBV6-3 and TRBJ2-7; D may be TRBD2 (5 bases). CDR3 size: 14 residues. Germline V gene sequence: CDR1 MNHEY, CDR2 SVGEGT. The V and J ends lost 4 bases and 4 bases respectively, with 14 bases between them. The CDR3 DNA is TGTGCCAGCAGTTCTTGGGAGATTAAATACGAGCAGTACTTC. Translation: CASSSWEIKYEQYF.

The chain carries TRBV7-2 and TRBJ1-2; unclear D gene. V lost 5 bases and J lost 7, with 17 bases in between. CDR1 is SGHTA and CDR2 is FQGNSA in the germline V gene. The CDR3 sequence is 14 residues long. CDR3 in DNA: TGTGCCAGCAGCCCCTGGGCAGACTTCTCTGGCTACACCTTC. This encodes CASSPWADFSGYTF. Full variable domain (outside the CDR3, taken from reference TRBV7-2 and TRBJ1-2): GAGVSQSPSNKVTEKGKDVELRCDPISGHTALYWYRQSLGQGLEFLIYFQGNSAPDKSGLPSDRFSAERTGGSVSTLTIQRTQQEDSAVYLCASSPWADFSGYTFGSGTRLTVV.

The V and J genes are TRBV7-9 and TRBJ2-1; 11 nucleotides agree with TRBD2. With V trimmed by 2 bases and J by 13 bases, 16 bases remained unmatched. The CDR3 length is 17 residues. The V gene's germline CDR1 is SEHNR and CDR2 FQNEAQ (reference sequence). CDR3: CASSLRTSGRDWETQFF. As DNA, the CDR3 is TGTGCCAGCAGCTTAAGGACTAGCGGGCGAGATTGGGAGACCCAGTTCTTC.

The gene calls are TRBV7-9 and TRBJ2-7; TRBD1 aligns across 9 bases. The CDR3 runs to 14 residues. Germline V CDR1 and CDR2: SEHNR, FQNEAQ (reference sequence). V was pared by 5 bases and J by 4 bases, with 6 bases of the junction left unmatched. This chain's CDR3 is CASSPADRGYEQYF. The CDR3 bases are TGTGCCAGCAGCCCGGCGGACAGGGGATACGAGCAGTACTTC.

This clonotype has ten or more counts. This chain uses TRBV20-1 with TRBJ2-1, with D unclear. Germline-derived CDR1 and CDR2 are DFQATT and SNEGSKA (reference sequence). The V end was cut by 2 bases, the J end by 5 bases, with 16 bases between. The length of the CDR3 is 15 residues. CDR3 sequence (DNA): TGCAGTGCTAGACCCACCACACAAAGCGACAATGAGCAGTTCTTC. Its translation: CSARPTTQSDNEQFF.

The chain recombines TRBV7-2 with TRBJ2-3; D is unresolved. CDR1 is SGHTA and CDR2 is FQGNSA in the germline V gene. V lost 2 bases, J lost 4 bases, and 10 bases lay in between. This CDR3 comprises 14 residues. The CDR3, as DNA: TGTGCCAGCAGCTTAAAGTGGGGATCAGATACGCAGTATTTT. It is translated as CASSLKWGSDTQYF.

This clonotype came up many times. The rearrangement links TRBV20-1 to TRBJ2-7; possibly TRBD2 for D (6 bases). With 4 bases removed from V and 4 bases from J, the gap between germline ends came to 20 bases. Germline values: CDR1 DFQATT, CDR2 SNEGSKA (reference sequence). This CDR3 spans 15 amino acids. The CDR3 DNA is TGCAGTGCTATCTCGTCCGGGACTCAGTGGTACGAGCAGTACTTC. Its translation is CSAISSGTQWYEQYF.

This clonotype was found many times. The chain employs TRBV12-3 or TRBV12-4 and TRBJ1-2; 8 nucleotides align to TRBD1. The CDR3 is 14 amino acids. With 5 bases clipped from V and 2 bases from J, the junction kept 4 bases outside the gene matches. The CDR3 loop reads CASSPTGGNYGYTF. The CDR3 nucleotides read TGTGCCAGCAGTCCAACAGGGGGGAACTATGGCTACACCTTC.

Regarding this clonotype: At one boundary the junction diverges from the germline segment, which might be a read error. The chain joins TRBV5-1 to TRBJ2-7; 10 nucleotides align to TRBD2. The CDR3 covers 15 residues. Germline V gene lookup returns CDR1 SGHRS and CDR2 YFSETQ. CDR3 coding DNA: TGCGCCCGCAGCCCTGGGACTAGCGAGGCCTACGAGCAGTACTTC. Translated, it gives CARSPGTSEAYEQYF.

The chain links TRBV4-3 to TRBJ1-5; D perhaps matches TRBD1 (5 bases). The CDR3 runs to 15 residues. Germline V gene lookup returns CDR1 LGHNA and CDR2 YSLEER. Trimming left V 6 bases short and J 9 bases short, with 21 bases between. Here the CDR3 reads CASSLGGARDPPQHF. The CDR3 DNA reads as TGCGCCAGCAGTCTAGGAGGGGCACGGGATCCGCCCCAGCATTTT.